This T cell receptor (beta chain) was documented in a study of cytomegalovirus exposure and HLA in healthy donors. Whole-study results and caveats: Cytomegalovirus-associated status was assigned to about 180 TCR beta chains.

As for this clone: Its antigen remains unknown.

The PCR made use of 60 Vbeta and 13 Jbeta primers. The table came from immunoSEQ multiplex PCR; TCRdb's copy has only in-frame clones and leaves some out. The table lists approximately 140,000 clones, about 64% of them singletons. This sequence was found in a woman in her sixties in good health and CMV-seropositive. Input material: PBMCs.

The CDR3 protein is CASSFTSGLSGELFF. The CDR3 nucleotides read TGTGCCAGCAGCTTTACTAGCGGGTTGTCCGGGGAGCTGTTTTTT. The chain uses TRBV7-2 and TRBJ2-2, with 9 nucleotides matching TRBD2. Germline CDR1 and CDR2: SGHTA and FQGNSA. This CDR3 contains 15 residues. V lost 3 bases and J lost 6; bases outside the gene matches: 5.